The entry below describes one T cell receptor (beta chain). This entry comes from a study of blood T cells in healthy people across ages. This CDR3 comprises 14 residues. V gave up 6 bases and J gave up 1 base; unmatched junction bases: 7. Looked up from germline, CDR1 is DFQATT and CDR2 is SNEGSKA (reference sequence). PCR was performed a second time for roughly 7 to 11 cycles using a sample-barcoded 5' primer and a J-beta primer mix. TCRdb reanalysed the 5' RACE reads using MiXCR and keeps one entry per CDR3 protein. The repertoire includes 450,000 to 600,000 distinct CDR3 sequences, about 27% of them detected once, and 3% to 4.5% sits in the top ten. A further study also used this sample, focusing on T cells of mothers and their children.

This clonotype originated in a boy between 2 and 15 years old in good health. The rearrangement uses TRBV20-1 and TRBJ2-3; 7 bases line up with TRBD2. The sequencing sample was made of blood. Here the CDR3 DNA reads TGCAGTGCAGCCTCTAGCGGAGGCACAGATACGCAGTATTTT. Translated, it gives CSAASSGGTDTQYF.